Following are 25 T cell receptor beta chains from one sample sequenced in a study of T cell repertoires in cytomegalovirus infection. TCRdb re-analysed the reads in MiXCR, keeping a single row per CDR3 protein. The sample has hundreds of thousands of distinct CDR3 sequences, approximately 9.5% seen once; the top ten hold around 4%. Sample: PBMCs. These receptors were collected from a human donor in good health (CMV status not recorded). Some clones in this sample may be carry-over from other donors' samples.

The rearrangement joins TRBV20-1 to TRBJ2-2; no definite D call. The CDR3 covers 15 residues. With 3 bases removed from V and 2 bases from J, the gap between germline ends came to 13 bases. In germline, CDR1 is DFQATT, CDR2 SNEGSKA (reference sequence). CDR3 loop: CSASRAPTNTGELFF. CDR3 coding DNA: TGCAGTGCTAGTAGGGCACCTACTAACACCGGGGAGCTGTTTTTT.

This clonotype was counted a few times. CDR3 region: CASSSTTGDLGGKAAFF. CDR3 in DNA: TGTGCCAGCAGCTCCACCACAGGGGACCTGGGAGGGAAGGCGGCTTTCTTT. The genes are TRBV7-8 and TRBJ1-1; TRBD1 agrees at 7 bases. Germline trimming cut 4 bases from V and 11 bases from J; bases unmatched to any gene: 22. The CDR3 runs 17 residues. Germline V gene lookup returns CDR1 SGHVS and CDR2 FQNEAQ.

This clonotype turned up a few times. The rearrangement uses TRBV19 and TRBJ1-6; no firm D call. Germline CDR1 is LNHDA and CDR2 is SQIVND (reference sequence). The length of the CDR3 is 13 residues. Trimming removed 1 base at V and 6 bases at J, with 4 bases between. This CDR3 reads CASSIGTNSPLHF. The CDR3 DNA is TGTGCCAGTAGTATAGGGACTAATTCACCCCTCCACTTT.

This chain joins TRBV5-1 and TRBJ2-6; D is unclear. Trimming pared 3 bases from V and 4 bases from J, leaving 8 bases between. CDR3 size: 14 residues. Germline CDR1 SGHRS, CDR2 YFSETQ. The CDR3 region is CASSWDPGANVLTF. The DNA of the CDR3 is TGCGCCAGCAGCTGGGATCCCGGGGCCAACGTCCTGACTTTC. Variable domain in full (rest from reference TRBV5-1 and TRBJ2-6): KAGVTQTPRYLIKTRGQQVTLSCSPISGHRSVSWYQQTPGQGLQFLFEYFSETQRNKGNFPGRFSGRQFSNSRSEMNVSTLELGDSALYLCASSWDPGANVLTFGAGSRLTVL.

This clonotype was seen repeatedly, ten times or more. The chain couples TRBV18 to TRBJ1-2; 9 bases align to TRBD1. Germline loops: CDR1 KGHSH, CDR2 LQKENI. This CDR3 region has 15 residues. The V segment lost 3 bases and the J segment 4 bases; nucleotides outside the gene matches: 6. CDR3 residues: CASSPGQGRSYGYTF. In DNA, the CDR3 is TGTGCCAGCTCACCCGGACAGGGGAGGAGCTATGGCTACACCTTC. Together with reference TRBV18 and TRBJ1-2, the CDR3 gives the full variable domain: NAGVMQNPRHLVRRRGQEARLRCSPMKGHSHVYWYRQLPEEGLKFMVYLQKENIIDESGMPKERFSAEFPKEGPSILRIQQVVRGDSAAYFCASSPGQGRSYGYTFGSGTRLTVV.

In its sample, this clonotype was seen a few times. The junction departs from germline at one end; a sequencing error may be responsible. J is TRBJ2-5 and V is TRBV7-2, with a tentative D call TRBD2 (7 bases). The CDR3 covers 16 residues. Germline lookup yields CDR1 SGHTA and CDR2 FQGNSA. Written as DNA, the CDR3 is TGTGCCAGCAGCTTTGAAGGGGGGGGCCCCCAAGGGACCCAGTACTTC. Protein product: CASSFEGGGPQGTQYF.

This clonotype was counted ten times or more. CDR3 in amino acids: CASRAASGNTIYF. The CDR3 nucleotides read TGTGCCAGCCGCGCCGCGTCCGGAAACACCATATATTTT. V is TRBV7-2 and J is TRBJ1-3; D is unclear. The CDR3 is 13 amino acids. In germline, CDR1 is SGHTA, CDR2 FQGNSA. Trimming shortened V by 8 bases and J by 4 bases, and 12 bases separated the two germline ends.

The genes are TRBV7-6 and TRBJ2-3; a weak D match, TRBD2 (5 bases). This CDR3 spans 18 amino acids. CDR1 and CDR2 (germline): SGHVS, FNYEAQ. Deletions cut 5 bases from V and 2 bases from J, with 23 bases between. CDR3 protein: CASSPQGPGVQYTDTQYF. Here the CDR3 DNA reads TGTGCCAGCAGCCCTCAAGGTCCCGGGGTTCAATACACAGATACGCAGTATTTT.

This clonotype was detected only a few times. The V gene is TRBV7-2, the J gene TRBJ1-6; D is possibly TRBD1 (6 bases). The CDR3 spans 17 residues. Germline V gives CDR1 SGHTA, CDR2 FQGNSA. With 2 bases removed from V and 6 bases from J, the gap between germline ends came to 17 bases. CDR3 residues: CASSLSGRGTGNSPLHF. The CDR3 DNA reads TGTGCCAGCAGCTTATCGGGCAGGGGCACGGGTAATTCACCCCTCCACTTT.

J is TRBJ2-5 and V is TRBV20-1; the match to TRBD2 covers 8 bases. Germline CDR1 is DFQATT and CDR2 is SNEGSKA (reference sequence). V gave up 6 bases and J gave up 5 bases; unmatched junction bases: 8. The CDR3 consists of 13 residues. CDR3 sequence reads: CSAGGTRGETQYF. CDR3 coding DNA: TGCAGTGCCGGGGGGACTAGGGGCGAGACCCAGTACTTC.

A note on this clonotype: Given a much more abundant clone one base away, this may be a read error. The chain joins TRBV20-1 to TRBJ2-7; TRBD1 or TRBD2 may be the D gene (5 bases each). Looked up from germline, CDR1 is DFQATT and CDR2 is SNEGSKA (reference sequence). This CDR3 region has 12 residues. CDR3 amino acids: CSWGTLPYEQHF. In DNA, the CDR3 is TGCAGTTGGGGGACCCTCCCGTACGAGCAGCACTTC.

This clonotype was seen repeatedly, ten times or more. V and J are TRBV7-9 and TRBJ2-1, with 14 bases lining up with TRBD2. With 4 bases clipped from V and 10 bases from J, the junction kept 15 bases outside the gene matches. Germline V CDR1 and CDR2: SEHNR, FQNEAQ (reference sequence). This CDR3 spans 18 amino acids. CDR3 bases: TGTGCCAGCAGCTCCCCGACTAGCGGGAGGGCCAGTACGCGGGAGCAGTTCTTC. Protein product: CASSSPTSGRASTREQFF.

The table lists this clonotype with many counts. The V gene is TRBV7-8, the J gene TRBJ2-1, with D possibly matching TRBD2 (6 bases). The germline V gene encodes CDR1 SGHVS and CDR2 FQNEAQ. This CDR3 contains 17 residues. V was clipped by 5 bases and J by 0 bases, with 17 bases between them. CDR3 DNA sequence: TGTGCCAGCAGCCCGGGTAGGCTCGGGAGCTCCTACAATGAGCAGTTCTTC. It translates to CASSPGRLGSSYNEQFF. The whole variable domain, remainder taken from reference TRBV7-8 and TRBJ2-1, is GAGVSQSPRYKVAKRGQDVALRCDPISGHVSLFWYQQALGQGPEFLTYFQNEAQLDKSGLPSDRFFAERPEGSVSTLKIQRTQQEDSAVYLCASSPGRLGSSYNEQFFGPGTRLTVL.

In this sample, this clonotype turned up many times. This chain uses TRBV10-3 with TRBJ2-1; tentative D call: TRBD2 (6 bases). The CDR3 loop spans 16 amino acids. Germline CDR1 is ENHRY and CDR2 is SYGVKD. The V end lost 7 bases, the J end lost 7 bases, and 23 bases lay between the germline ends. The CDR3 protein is CAINRNPGLGPNEQFF. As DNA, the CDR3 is TGTGCCATCAATCGTAACCCGGGACTCGGTCCGAATGAGCAGTTCTTC.

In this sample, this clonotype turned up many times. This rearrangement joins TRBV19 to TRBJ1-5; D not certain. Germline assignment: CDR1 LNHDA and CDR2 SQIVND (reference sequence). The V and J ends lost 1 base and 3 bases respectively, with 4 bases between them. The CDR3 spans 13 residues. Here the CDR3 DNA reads TGTGCCAGTAGTATAGGTGTCAATCAGCCCCAGCATTTT. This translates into CASSIGVNQPQHF.

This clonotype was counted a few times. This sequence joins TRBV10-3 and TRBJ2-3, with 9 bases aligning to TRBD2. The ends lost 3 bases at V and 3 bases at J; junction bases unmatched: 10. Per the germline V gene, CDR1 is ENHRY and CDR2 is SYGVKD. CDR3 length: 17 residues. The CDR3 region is CAISDRGGGRVTDTQYF. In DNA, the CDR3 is TGTGCCATCAGTGACCGTGGGGGCGGGAGGGTTACAGATACGCAGTATTTT.

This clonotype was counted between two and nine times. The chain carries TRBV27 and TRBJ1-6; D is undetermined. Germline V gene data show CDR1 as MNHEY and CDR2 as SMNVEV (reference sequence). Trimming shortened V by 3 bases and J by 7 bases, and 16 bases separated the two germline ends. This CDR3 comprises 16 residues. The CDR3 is CASSFVTGGSNSPLHF. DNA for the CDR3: TGTGCCAGCAGTTTTGTTACCGGAGGAAGCAATTCACCCCTCCACTTT.

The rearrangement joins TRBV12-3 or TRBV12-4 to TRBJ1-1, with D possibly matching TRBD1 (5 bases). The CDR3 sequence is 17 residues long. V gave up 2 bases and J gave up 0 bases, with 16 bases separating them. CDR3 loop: CASSLRPGRIMNTEAFF. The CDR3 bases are TGTGCCAGCAGTTTACGCCCGGGACGGATTATGAACACTGAAGCTTTCTTT.

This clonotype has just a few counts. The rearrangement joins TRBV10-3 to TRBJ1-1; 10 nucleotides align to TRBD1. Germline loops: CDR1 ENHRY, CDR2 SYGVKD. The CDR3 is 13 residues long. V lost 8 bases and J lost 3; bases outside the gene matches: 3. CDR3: CAIRGTGDTEAFF. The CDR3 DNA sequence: TGTGCCATCCGCGGGACAGGGGACACTGAAGCTTTCTTT.

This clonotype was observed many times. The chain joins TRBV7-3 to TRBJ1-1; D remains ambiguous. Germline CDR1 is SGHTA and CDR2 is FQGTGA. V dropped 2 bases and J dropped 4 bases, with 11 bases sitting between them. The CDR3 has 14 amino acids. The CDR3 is CASSLLQTGTEAFF. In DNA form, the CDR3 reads TGTGCCAGCAGCTTACTACAAACTGGCACTGAAGCTTTCTTT.

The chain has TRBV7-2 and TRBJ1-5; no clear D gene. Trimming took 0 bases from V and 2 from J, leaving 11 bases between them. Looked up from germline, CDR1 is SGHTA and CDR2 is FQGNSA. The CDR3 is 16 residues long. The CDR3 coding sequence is TGTGCCAGCAGCTTAGCGCACGGGTCGGGCAATCAGCCCCAGCATTTT. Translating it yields CASSLAHGSGNQPQHF. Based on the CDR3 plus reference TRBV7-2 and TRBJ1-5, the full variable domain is GAGVSQSPSNKVTEKGKDVELRCDPISGHTALYWYRQSLGQGLEFLIYFQGNSAPDKSGLPSDRFSAERTGGSVSTLTIQRTQQEDSAVYLCASSLAHGSGNQPQHFGDGTRLSIL.

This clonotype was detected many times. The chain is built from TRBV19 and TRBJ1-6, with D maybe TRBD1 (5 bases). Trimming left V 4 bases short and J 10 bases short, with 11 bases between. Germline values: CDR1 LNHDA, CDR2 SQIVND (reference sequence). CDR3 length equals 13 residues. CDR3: CASSRGQESPLHF. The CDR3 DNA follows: TGTGCCAGTAGTAGAGGACAAGAGTCACCCCTCCACTTT.

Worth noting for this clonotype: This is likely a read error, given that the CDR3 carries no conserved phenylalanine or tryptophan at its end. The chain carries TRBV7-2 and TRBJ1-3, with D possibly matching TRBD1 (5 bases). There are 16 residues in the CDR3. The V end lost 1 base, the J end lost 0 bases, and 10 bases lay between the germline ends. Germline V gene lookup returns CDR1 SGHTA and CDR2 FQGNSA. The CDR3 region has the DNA TGTGCCAGCAGCTTAGGCAGGGCCCACTCTGGAAACACCATATATGTT. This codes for CASSLGRAHSGNTIYV.

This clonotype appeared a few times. This CDR3 reads CSARDRKTKYEQYF. In nucleotides, the CDR3 is TGCAGTGCTAGAGATCGTAAGACTAAATACGAGCAGTACTTC. The chain carries TRBV20-1 and TRBJ2-7, with D perhaps matching TRBD2 (5 bases). V was cut by 0 bases and J by 4 bases, with 13 bases left in between. CDR1 and CDR2 (germline): DFQATT, SNEGSKA (reference sequence). This CDR3 has 14 amino acids.

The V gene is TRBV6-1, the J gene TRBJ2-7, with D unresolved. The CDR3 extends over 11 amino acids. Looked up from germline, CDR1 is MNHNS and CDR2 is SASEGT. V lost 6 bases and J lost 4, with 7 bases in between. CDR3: CASRAIYEQYF. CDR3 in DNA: TGTGCCAGCAGAGCCATATACGAGCAGTACTTC.